A selection of T cell receptor beta chains follows, all from one sample in a study of technical replicates of blood from several donors. Some clones are missing from TCRdb's copy, which holds only in-frame ones; the method was immunoSEQ multiplex PCR. Of roughly 82,000 clones in the sample, under 96% are singletons; the top ten hold around 0.35%. Sequencing input: T cells isolated from PBMCs. The receptors here all came from a human donor in good health. Each CDR3 is given with its conserved first and last residue. The D gene is left open where the match is weak. Clone size is shown for a subset of rows, as once, few, many or a class of expanded clone.

>.|16|TRBD2|TRBJ2-1|TRBV4-2
TGTGCCAGCAGTTCTGGGGCTAGCGGGAGGGCAGATGAGCAGTTCTTC
CASSSGASGRADEQFF
>.|16|.|TRBJ1-2|TRBV15
TGTGCCACCAGCAGAGATGCGCGCACCGAGGCTTATGGCTACACCTTC
CATSRDARTEAYGYTF
>.|15|TRBD2|TRBJ2-1|TRBV9
TGTGCCAGCAGCCATACTAGCGTTAGCTACAATGAGCAGTTCTTC
CASSHTSVSYNEQFF
>.|15|.|TRBJ1-1|TRBV7-2
TGTGCCAGCAGCTTCGTAAGGGGGACATCTACTGAAGCTTTCTTT
CASSFVRGTSTEAFF
>.|12|.|TRBJ2-7|TRBV28
TGTGCCAGCAGACGGGACACCTACGAGCAGTACTTC
CASRRDTYEQYF
>few|15|TRBD2|TRBJ2-2|TRBV10-1
TGCGCCAGCAGTGCAGGCGGGAGCTTTACCGGGGAGCTGTTTTTT
CASSAGGSFTGELFF
>.|14|.|TRBJ2-5|TRBV9
TGTGCCAGCAGCGTCGGGGTAGGCGGTGAGACCCAGTACTTC
CASSVGVGGETQYF
>.|13|TRBD1|TRBJ1-3|TRBV19
TGTGCCAGTAGCGTACAGGGGTCGAACACCATATATTTT
CASSVQGSNTIYF
>.|11|.|TRBJ2-7|TRBV11-2
TGTGCCAGCTCTTCTTTCTACGAGCAGTACTTC
CASSSFYEQYF
>.|16|.|TRBJ2-3|TRBV28
TGTGCCAGCAGTTTAGTCGGCAGGACACAGGCAGATACGCAGTATTTT
CASSLVGRTQADTQYF
>.|11|.|TRBJ2-1|TRBV6-5
TGTGCCAGCCTTAGCTACAATGAGCAGTTCTTC
CASLSYNEQFF
>.|13|.|TRBJ1-1|TRBV7-3
TGTGCCAGCAGCTTTTGGGGAGGGACTGAAGCTTTCTTT
CASSFWGGTEAFF
>.|16|TRBD2|TRBJ2-2|TRBV5-4
TGTGCCAGCAGCTCATCGAGGACTAGAGGCACCGGGGAGCTGTTTTTT
CASSSSRTRGTGELFF
>.|13|.|TRBJ1-1|TRBV7-9
TGTGCCAGCAGCTACAGGTCCTTCCTTCAAGCTTTCTTT
CASSYRSFLQAFF
>.|15|TRBD1|TRBJ2-5|TRBV6-5
TGTGCCAGCAGTTATATCGGACAGGGGTCGGAGACCCAGTACTTC
CASSYIGQGSETQYF
>.|15|TRBD2|TRBJ2-2|TRBV19
TGTGCCAGTAGTTGGACTAGCGCGAACACCGGGGAGCTGTTTTTT
CASSWTSANTGELFF
>.|15|.|TRBJ2-7|TRBV7-2
TGTGCCAGTACAGAGGGCGGGTCCGGTTCCTACGAGCAGTACTTC
CASTEGGSGSYEQYF
>.|15|.|TRBJ2-3|TRBV5-1
TGCGCCAGCATCGAGTCCCTGAGTACCACAGATACGCAGTATTTT
CASIESLSTTDTQYF